This is a list of T cell receptor beta chains from one sample in a study of T cell changes during pregnancy in multiple sclerosis. Measured with immunoSEQ multiplex PCR; TCRdb has only the in-frame clones, and not every one. The profile shows some 130,000 clones, around 95% of them singletons. The sample in question was peripheral blood, obtained after pregnancy. The receptors were sampled from a female donor with multiple sclerosis, enrolled in a pregnancy study. Both conserved end residues are part of each CDR3. D genes are given only for firm matches.

v_call,j_call,cdr3_length,d_call,cdr3_aa,cdr3_nt
TRBV28,TRBJ1-1,14,NA,CASSSYLQGLVAFF,TGTGCCAGCAGTTCTTACCTACAGGGCCTGGTAGCTTTCTTT
TRBV7-9,TRBJ2-7,12,NA,CASSSPGDEQYF,TGTGCCAGCAGCTCTCCTGGAGACGAGCAGTACTTC
TRBV28,TRBJ1-1,13,NA,CASMSTAETEAFF,TGTGCCAGCATGTCCACCGCAGAAACTGAAGCTTTCTTT
TRBV28,TRBJ1-5,15,TRBD1,CASSRGQGVGQPQHF,TGTGCCAGCTCCAGAGGACAGGGGGTCGGTCAGCCCCAGCATTTT
TRBV7-9,TRBJ2-2,15,NA,CASSLRRGNTGELFF,TGTGCCAGCAGCTTGAGGAGGGGTAACACCGGGGAGCTGTTTTTT
TRBV4-2,TRBJ2-3,18,TRBD2,CASSQEVPISGSADTQYF,TGTGCCAGCAGCCAAGAGGTCCCCATTAGCGGGTCGGCAGATACGCAGTATTTT
TRBV28,TRBJ2-1,14,TRBD1,CASRWDSSYNEQFF,TGTGCCAGCAGATGGGACAGCTCCTACAATGAGCAGTTCTTC
TRBV7-6,TRBJ2-1,15,NA,CASSLGGIGGNEQFF,TGTGCCAGCAGCTTAGGCGGGATCGGAGGGAATGAGCAGTTCTTC
TRBV27,TRBJ2-3,13,NA,CASSSHSLDTQYF,TGTGCCAGCAGCTCCCACTCTTTGGATACGCAGTATTTT
TRBV6-5,TRBJ2-7,13,NA,CASSPNSAYEQYF,TGTGCCAGCAGTCCTAATAGTGCATACGAGCAGTACTTC
TRBV5-6,TRBJ2-5,15,TRBD2,CASSVGTSYQETQYF,TGTGCCAGCAGCGTCGGGACTAGCTATCAAGAGACCCAGTACTTC
TRBV28,TRBJ1-2,11,NA,CASSQGPGYTF,TGTGCCAGCAGCCAGGGGCCTGGCTACACCTTC
TRBV18,TRBJ2-7,15,TRBD1,CASSPLDRGYGEQYF,TGTGCCAGCTCACCACTGGACAGGGGATACGGCGAGCAGTACTTC
TRBV6-1,TRBJ2-6,22,NA,CASSEVSRLGQSANSGANVLTF,TGTGCCAGCAGTGAAGTTAGCAGACTTGGACAGTCGGCCAACTCTGGGGCCAACGTCCTGACTTTC
TRBV29-1,TRBJ2-7,14,TRBD1,CSVGGQDSLYEQYF,TGCAGCGTGGGCGGACAGGACTCCCTATACGAGCAGTACTTC